This TCR beta chain emerged from a study of post-analysis software for immune sequencing data. Findings and caveats of the study: Patients showed TRBV5-6, TRBV5-1 and TRBV20-1 among five TRBV segments more frequent than in controls. When compared against controls, multiple sclerosis patients showed significantly lower normalized Chao1 diversity.

Prepared libraries of TCR beta cDNA carried unique molecular identifiers. With roughly 0.85 to 11 million T cells as the source, hundreds of thousands of cDNA molecules resulted. TCRdb re-called the PCR reads through MiXCR, storing one row per CDR3 protein. The sample has about 540,000 distinct CDR3 sequences, about a third seen once. Worth noting for this clonotype: No antigen is known for it.

The CDR3 length is 13 residues. The germline V gene has CDR1 SQVTM and CDR2 ANQGSEA. Trimming removed 5 bases from V and 6 bases from J, with 16 bases in between. The chain uses TRBV29-1 and TRBJ1-2; D is ambiguous. The material sequenced was blood. The receptor's source is a girl aged 2-17 years with multiple sclerosis. The CDR3, as DNA: TGCAGCGTTAAAACCAGCCTATACCATGGCTACACCTTC. Protein product: CSVKTSLYHGYTF.